This note documents a single TCR beta chain sequence. The sample belongs to a study of blood T cell repertoires in COVID-19. The CDR3 has 17 amino acids. Germline trimming cut 0 bases from V and 1 base from J; bases unmatched to any gene: 6. Germline assignment: CDR1 KGHSH and CDR2 LQKENI. Methods used by the authors: Counts of nucleated cells, estimated from reference gene primer amplification, were obtained. Assay: immunoSEQ multiplex PCR; the TCRdb copy retains only in-frame clones and omits some. The V and J calls and clone size come from that table; D and trimming were worked out from the DNA. The data hold 120,000 to 150,000 clones, with about 87% observed a single time.

The TCR sequence derives from an elderly woman with acute or convalescent COVID-19. The sample was peripheral blood. This chain joins TRBV18 and TRBJ2-1; 7 bases map to TRBD2. The CDR3 nucleotides are TGTGCCAGCTCACCACCTAGGTTCGGGGGGTCCTACAATGAGCAGTTCTTC. This translates into CASSPPRFGGSYNEQFF.